Listed below are T cell receptor beta chains from one sample, sequenced in a study of cytomegalovirus exposure and HLA in healthy donors. TCRdb's table, derived via immunoSEQ multiplex PCR, lists solely in-frame clones and lacks some. The table records some 190,000 clones, more than 75% of them present only once. The sample taken for sequencing was PBMCs. These receptors were obtained from a young man in good health and CMV-seronegative. The CDR3 runs from the conserved cysteine through the conserved F or W. The D gene is left open where the match is weak. Not every row has a clone size; where given, it reads once, few, many or a size class.

v_call: TRBV2
clone_size: .
d_call: TRBD1
j_call: TRBJ2-2
cdr3_aa: CASSKQGAYTGELFF
cdr3_nt: TGTGCCAGCAGTAAACAGGGGGCTTACACCGGGGAGCTGTTTTTT

v_call: TRBV28
clone_size: .
d_call: TRBD1
j_call: TRBJ2-7
cdr3_aa: CASSLLAGQGSKQYF
cdr3_nt: TGTGCCAGCAGTTTATTAGCCGGACAGGGTTCGAAGCAGTACTTC

v_call: TRBV5-8
clone_size: once
d_call: .
j_call: TRBJ1-6
cdr3_aa: CASGLGQRSSYNSPLHF
cdr3_nt: TGTGCCAGCGGCTTGGGGCAGAGGAGCTCCTATAATTCACCCCTCCACTTT

v_call: TRBV5-4
clone_size: .
d_call: .
j_call: TRBJ2-5
cdr3_aa: CASSLEGGETQYF
cdr3_nt: TGTGCCAGCAGCTTGGAGGGCGGGGAGACCCAGTACTTC

v_call: TRBV7-9
clone_size: .
d_call: .
j_call: TRBJ2-7
cdr3_aa: CASRGSGRSYEQYF
cdr3_nt: TGTGCCAGCAGGGGGAGCGGTCGCTCCTACGAGCAGTACTTC

v_call: TRBV5-4
clone_size: .
d_call: TRBD2
j_call: TRBJ2-1
cdr3_aa: CASRGTINRNEQFF
cdr3_nt: TGTGCCAGCAGAGGGACTATCAACCGGAATGAGCAGTTCTTC

v_call: TRBV5-1
clone_size: .
d_call: TRBD1
j_call: TRBJ1-2
cdr3_aa: CASSLPTGRSPQSNYGYTF
cdr3_nt: TGCGCCAGCAGCTTGCCGACAGGGAGATCTCCACAGTCTAACTATGGCTACACCTTC

v_call: TRBV14
clone_size: .
d_call: .
j_call: TRBJ1-5
cdr3_aa: CASSQDRRGFSAGVNQPQHF
cdr3_nt: TGTGCCAGCAGCCAAGATCGGAGGGGATTTTCTGCGGGTGTTAATCAGCCCCAGCATTTT

v_call: TRBV2
clone_size: .
d_call: .
j_call: TRBJ1-4
cdr3_aa: CASKSQGGSNEKLFF
cdr3_nt: TGTGCCAGTAAATCTCAGGGAGGTTCTAATGAAAAACTGTTTTTT

v_call: TRBV2
clone_size: few
d_call: .
j_call: TRBJ2-3
cdr3_aa: CASSLTLYTQYF
cdr3_nt: TGTGCCAGCAGTTTGACACTTTATACGCAGTATTTT

v_call: TRBV9
clone_size: .
d_call: .
j_call: TRBJ2-1
cdr3_aa: CASSGGGSYNEQFF
cdr3_nt: TGTGCCAGCAGCGGAGGGGGCTCCTACAATGAGCAGTTCTTC

v_call: TRBV5-1
clone_size: .
d_call: .
j_call: TRBJ1-3
cdr3_aa: CASSPTGYYGNTIYF
cdr3_nt: TGCGCCAGCAGCCCTACAGGGTACTACGGAAACACCATATATTTT

v_call: TRBV21-1
clone_size: .
d_call: .
j_call: TRBJ2-1
cdr3_aa: CASSNLAGGFCEQFF
cdr3_nt: TGTGCCAGCAGCAATCTAGCGGGGGGGTTCTGTGAGCAGTTCTTC

v_call: TRBV5-6
clone_size: .
d_call: TRBD1
j_call: TRBJ2-7
cdr3_aa: CASSLRTGGEQYF
cdr3_nt: TGTGCCAGCAGCCTCCGGACAGGGGGGGAGCAGTACTTC

v_call: TRBV6-1
clone_size: .
d_call: TRBD1
j_call: TRBJ1-1
cdr3_aa: CASSAYQLDRAPEAFF
cdr3_nt: TGTGCCAGCAGTGCATACCAGTTAGACAGGGCGCCTGAAGCTTTCTTT

v_call: TRBV7-9
clone_size: .
d_call: .
j_call: TRBJ2-4
cdr3_aa: CASSSLGGPLAKNIQYF
cdr3_nt: TGTGCCAGCAGCTCCCTCGGAGGGCCCCTAGCCAAAAACATTCAGTACTTC

v_call: TRBV6-1
clone_size: .
d_call: .
j_call: TRBJ1-5
cdr3_aa: CASGRSQPQHF
cdr3_nt: TGTGCCAGCGGTAGGAGTCAGCCCCAGCATTTT